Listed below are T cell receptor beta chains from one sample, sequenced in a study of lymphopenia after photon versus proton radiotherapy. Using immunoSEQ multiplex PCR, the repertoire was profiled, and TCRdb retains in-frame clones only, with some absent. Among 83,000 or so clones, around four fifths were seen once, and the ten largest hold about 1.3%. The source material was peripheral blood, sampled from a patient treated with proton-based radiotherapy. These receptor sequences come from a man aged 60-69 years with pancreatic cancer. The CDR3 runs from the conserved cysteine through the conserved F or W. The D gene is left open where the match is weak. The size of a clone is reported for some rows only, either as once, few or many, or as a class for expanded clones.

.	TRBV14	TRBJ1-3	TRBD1	TGTGCCAGCAGCCAAGCTCTTGACAGGGTCAGAAACACCATATATTTT	CASSQALDRVRNTIYF
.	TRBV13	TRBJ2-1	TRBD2	TGTGCCAGCAGCTTAGCGGGACTTAGCGGGAGCTACAATGAGCAGTTCTTC	CASSLAGLSGSYNEQFF
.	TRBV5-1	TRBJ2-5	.	TGCGCCAGCAGCTTGGCGAGTGGAGGGGCCCCGTACCAAGAGACCCAGTACTTC	CASSLASGGAPYQETQYF
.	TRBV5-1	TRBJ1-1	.	TGCGCCAGCAGCTTTAACCCCGGCGGCACTGAAGCTTTCTTT	CASSFNPGGTEAFF
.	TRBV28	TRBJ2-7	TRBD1	TGTGCCAGCGTAGGGACAGGTGCGTCCTACGAGCAGTACTTC	CASVGTGASYEQYF
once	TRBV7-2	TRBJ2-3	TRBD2	TGTGCCAGCAGCCTGTTAGCGGGAGGGCCGACAGATACGCAGTATTTT	CASSLLAGGPTDTQYF
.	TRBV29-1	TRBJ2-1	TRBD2	TGCAGCGTTTCTCATGTAACTAGCGTAGAGCAGTTCTTC	CSVSHVTSVEQFF
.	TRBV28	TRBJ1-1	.	TGTGCCAGCAGTTTACCACTGAACACTGAAGCTTTCTTT	CASSLPLNTEAFF
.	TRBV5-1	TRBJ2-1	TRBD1	TGCGCCAGCAGCCCGACAGGGGGCAGCTACAATGAGCAGTTCTTC	CASSPTGGSYNEQFF
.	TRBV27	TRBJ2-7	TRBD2	TGTGCCAGCAGTTTTAGCGGGCCCGCCTACGAGCAGTACTTC	CASSFSGPAYEQYF
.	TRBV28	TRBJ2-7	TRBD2	TGTGCCAGCCGTAGGGAGGGCAGGGACGAGCAGTACTTC	CASRREGRDEQYF
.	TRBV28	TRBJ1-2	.	TGTGCCAGCAGTTCTTGGGTTGGGGCCTATGGCTACACCTTC	CASSSWVGAYGYTF
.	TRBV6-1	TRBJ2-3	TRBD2	TGTGCCAGCAGTGCTCGACTAGCGGGAGAGACAGATACGCAGTATTTT	CASSARLAGETDTQYF
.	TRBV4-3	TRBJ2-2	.	TGCGCCAGCAGCCAAGTTGCGGGACAGTCATTCGCGAACACCGGGGAGCTGTTTTTT	CASSQVAGQSFANTGELFF
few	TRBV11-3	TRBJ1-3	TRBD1	TGTGCCAGCAGCCCCGGACAGGGGCCTGGAAACACCATATATTTT	CASSPGQGPGNTIYF
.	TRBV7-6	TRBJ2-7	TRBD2	TGTGCCAGCAGCCCGCCGGGACTAGCGGGAGGCACGGGTAGGCAGTACTTC	CASSPPGLAGGTGRQYF
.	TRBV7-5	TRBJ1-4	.	TGTGCCAGAAGCTTAGTCTTCGGGGGTCAGAGAAACGCAACTAATGAAAAACTGTTTTTT	CARSLVFGGQRNATNEKLFF
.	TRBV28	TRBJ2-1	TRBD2	TGTGCCAGCAGTCCCCTTACCACAGGGATAATAGCGGGAGGGCCCTACAATGAGCAGTTCTTC	CASSPLTTGIIAGGPYNEQFF
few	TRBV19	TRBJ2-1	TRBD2	TGTGCCAGCAGGGGACTAGCGGGAAGGTTTGAGCAGTTCTTC	CASRGLAGRFEQFF
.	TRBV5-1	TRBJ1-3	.	TGCGCCAGCAGCTTGGCAGGGATACCCCCCTCCTCTGGAAACACCATATATTTT	CASSLAGIPPSSGNTIYF